This TCR beta chain emerged from a study of sequential checkpoint blockade in melanoma. Study details: Both treatment sequences were followed by maintenance nivolumab. About two dozen patients had matched tumor biopsies before treatment and at week 13 after nivolumab or ipilimumab alone. Overall study findings and caveats: Response in arm A was associated with pretreatment TIL clonality. Clinical benefit was about 30 times likelier when tumor T-cell fraction and clonality increased.

Regarding treatment: randomized to nivolumab then ipilimumab (arm A) or the reverse (arm B). CDR3 length equals 16 residues. The V end lost 4 bases, the J end lost 3 bases, and 16 bases lay between the germline ends. Germline values: CDR1 MNHGY, CDR2 SAAAGT. This clone is deemed medium-sized. Antigen unknown. TCRdb's copy holds only in-frame clones and misses some; the assay was immunoSEQ multiplex PCR. Of about 2,500 clones listed, 25% to 30% are singletons. The rearrangement joins TRBV6-8 to TRBJ2-1; D not certain. The sample was tumor tissue (inferred from file names), taken from a patient given nivolumab and ipilimumab in sequence. This clonotype was obtained from a human donor with melanoma. The CDR3 coding sequence is TGTGCCAGCAGTTCCAGTCTGGGTCACTACTACAATGAGCAGTTCTTC. Its translation: CASSSSLGHYYNEQFF.